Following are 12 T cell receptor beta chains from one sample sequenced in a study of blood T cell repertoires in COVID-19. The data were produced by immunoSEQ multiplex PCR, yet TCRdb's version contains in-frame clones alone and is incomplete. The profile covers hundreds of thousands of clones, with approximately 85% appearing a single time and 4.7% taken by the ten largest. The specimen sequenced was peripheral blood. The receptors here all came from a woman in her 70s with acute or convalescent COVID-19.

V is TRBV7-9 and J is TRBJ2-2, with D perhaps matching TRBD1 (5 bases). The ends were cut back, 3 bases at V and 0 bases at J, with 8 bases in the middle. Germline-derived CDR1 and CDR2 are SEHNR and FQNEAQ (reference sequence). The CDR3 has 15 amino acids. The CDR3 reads CASSFNRPNTGELFF. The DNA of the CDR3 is TGTGCCAGCAGCTTCAACAGGCCGAACACCGGGGAGCTGTTTTTT.

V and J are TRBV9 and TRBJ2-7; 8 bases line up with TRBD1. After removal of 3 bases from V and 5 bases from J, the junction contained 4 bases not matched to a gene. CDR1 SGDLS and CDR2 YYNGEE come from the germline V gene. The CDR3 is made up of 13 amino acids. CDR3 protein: CASSEDRAHEQYF. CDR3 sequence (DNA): TGTGCCAGCAGCGAGGACAGGGCCCACGAGCAGTACTTC.

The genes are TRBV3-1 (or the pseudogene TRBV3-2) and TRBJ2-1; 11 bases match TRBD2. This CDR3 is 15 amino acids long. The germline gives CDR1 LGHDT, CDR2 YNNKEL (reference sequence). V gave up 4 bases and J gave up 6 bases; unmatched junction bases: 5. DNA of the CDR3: TGTGCCAGCAGCCTATCTAGCGGGGGGACCAATGAGCAGTTCTTC. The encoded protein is CASSLSSGGTNEQFF.

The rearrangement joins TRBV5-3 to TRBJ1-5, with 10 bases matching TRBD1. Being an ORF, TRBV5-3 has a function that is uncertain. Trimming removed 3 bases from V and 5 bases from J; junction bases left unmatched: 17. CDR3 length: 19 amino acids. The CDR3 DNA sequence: TGTGCCAGAAGCTGCCCTTTGGACAGGGGGTCAGAGGGGCATCAGCCCCAGCATTTT. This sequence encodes CARSCPLDRGSEGHQPQHF.

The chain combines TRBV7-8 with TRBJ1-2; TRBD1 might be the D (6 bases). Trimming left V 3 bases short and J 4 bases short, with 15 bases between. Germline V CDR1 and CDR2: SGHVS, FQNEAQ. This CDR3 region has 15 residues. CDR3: CASSFGGQGIYGYTF. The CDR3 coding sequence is TGTGCCAGCAGCTTCGGGGGGCAGGGAATCTATGGCTACACCTTC. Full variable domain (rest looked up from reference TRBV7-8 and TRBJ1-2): GAGVSQSPRYKVAKRGQDVALRCDPISGHVSLFWYQQALGQGPEFLTYFQNEAQLDKSGLPSDRFFAERPEGSVSTLKIQRTQQEDSAVYLCASSFGGQGIYGYTFGSGTRLTVV.

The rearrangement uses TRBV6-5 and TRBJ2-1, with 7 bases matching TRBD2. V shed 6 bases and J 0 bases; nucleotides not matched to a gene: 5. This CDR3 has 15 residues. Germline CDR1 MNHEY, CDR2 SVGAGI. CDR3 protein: CASRNSGFSYNEQFF. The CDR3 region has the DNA TGTGCCAGCAGAAATAGCGGGTTCTCCTACAATGAGCAGTTCTTC.

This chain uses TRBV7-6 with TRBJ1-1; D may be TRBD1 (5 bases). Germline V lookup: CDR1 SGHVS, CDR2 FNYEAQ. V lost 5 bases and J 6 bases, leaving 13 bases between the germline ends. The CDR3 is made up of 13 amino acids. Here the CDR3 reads CASSTGRVAEAFF. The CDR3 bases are TGTGCCAGCAGCACCGGCAGGGTTGCTGAAGCTTTCTTT.

CDR3 coding DNA: TGTGCCAGCAGTTTACGGGGTACCAAAAACATTCAGTACTTC. Translation gives CASSLRGTKNIQYF. V is TRBV7-2 and J is TRBJ2-4, with D perhaps matching TRBD2 (5 bases). The CDR3 sequence is 14 residues long. From germline, CDR1 is SGHTA and CDR2 FQGNSA. The ends were cut back, 6 bases at V and 2 bases at J, with 11 bases in the middle.

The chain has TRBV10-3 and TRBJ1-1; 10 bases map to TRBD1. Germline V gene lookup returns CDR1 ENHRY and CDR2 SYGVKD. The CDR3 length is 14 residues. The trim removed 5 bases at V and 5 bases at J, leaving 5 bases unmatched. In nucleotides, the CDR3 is TGTGCCATCAGTATGGGACAGGGGCGAACTGAAGCTTTCTTT. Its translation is CAISMGQGRTEAFF.

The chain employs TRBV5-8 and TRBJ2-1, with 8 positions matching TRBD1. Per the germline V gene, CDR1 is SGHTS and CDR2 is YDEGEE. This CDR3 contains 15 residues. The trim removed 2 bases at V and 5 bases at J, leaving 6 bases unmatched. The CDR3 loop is CASSLYRGINNEQFF. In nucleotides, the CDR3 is TGTGCCAGCAGCTTATACAGGGGGATCAACAATGAGCAGTTCTTC.

The CDR3 is CASIGREDGYTF. The CDR3 DNA follows: TGTGCCAGCATCGGGAGGGAAGATGGCTACACCTTC. The rearrangement uses TRBV12-3 or TRBV12-4 and TRBJ1-2; D gene uncertain. Trimming left V 7 bases short and J 6 bases short, with 12 bases between. The CDR3 runs to 12 residues.

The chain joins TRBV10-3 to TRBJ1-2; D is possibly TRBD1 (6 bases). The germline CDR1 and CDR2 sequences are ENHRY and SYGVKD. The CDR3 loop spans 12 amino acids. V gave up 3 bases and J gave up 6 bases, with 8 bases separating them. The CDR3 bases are TGTGCCATCAGTGACAGGGGCAATGGCTACACCTTC. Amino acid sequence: CAISDRGNGYTF.